The clone carrying this TCR beta chain came up a few times. A junction boundary mismatches the germline segment, possibly from a read error. This CDR3 spans 15 amino acids. Germline V gene data show CDR1 as MNHNS and CDR2 as SASEGT. This entry belongs to a study of blood T cells in healthy people across ages. PCR was performed a second time for about 6 to 12 cycles using a sample-barcoded 5' primer and a J-beta primer mix. TCRdb reprocessed the 5' RACE reads via MiXCR and lists one record per CDR3 protein. The table has some 890,000 distinct CDR3 sequences, around 29% seen once. This sample was shared with a second study, whose subject was T cells of mothers and their children.

J is TRBJ2-7 and V is TRBV6-1; TRBD2 aligns across 10 bases. The receptor was derived from a middle-aged woman in good health. The sample comprised blood. CDR3 region: CASGEASGGPYEQYF. The CDR3 DNA follows: TGTGCCAGCGGTGAAGCTAGCGGGGGACCCTACGAGCAGTACTTC.